This paragraph reports one T cell receptor (beta chain). Method: immunoSEQ multiplex PCR; TCRdb's copy keeps in-frame clones and lacks some. The sample contains 150,000 to 200,000 clones, roughly nine tenths of which appear only once. The sample is drawn from a study of blood T cell repertoires in COVID-19. The CDR3 covers 16 residues. V dropped 2 bases and J dropped 5; count of bases not matched to a gene: 11. Germline assignment: CDR1 KGHSH and CDR2 LQKENI. Seattle patients were enrolled during active infection and followed longitudinally. This TCR came from a woman aged 60 to 75 with COVID-19, enrolled during active disease. Sequenced sample: peripheral blood. The genes are TRBV18 and TRBJ2-5; TRBD1 aligns across 7 bases. The CDR3 loop reads CASSPVDRAPSETQYF. Written as DNA, the CDR3 is TGTGCCAGCTCACCAGTAGACAGGGCCCCGTCGGAGACCCAGTACTTC.